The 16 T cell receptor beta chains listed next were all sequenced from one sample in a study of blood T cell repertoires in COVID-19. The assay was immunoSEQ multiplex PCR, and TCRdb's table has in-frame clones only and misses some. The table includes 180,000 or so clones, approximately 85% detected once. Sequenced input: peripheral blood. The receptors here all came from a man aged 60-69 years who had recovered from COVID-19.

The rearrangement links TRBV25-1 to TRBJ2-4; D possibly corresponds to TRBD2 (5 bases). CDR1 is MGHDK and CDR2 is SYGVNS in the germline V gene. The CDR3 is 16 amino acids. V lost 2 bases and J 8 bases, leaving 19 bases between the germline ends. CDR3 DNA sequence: TGTGCCAGCAGTGAAACCCCTCCCCGGGGTCGGGACATTCAGTACTTC. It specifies CASSETPPRGRDIQYF.

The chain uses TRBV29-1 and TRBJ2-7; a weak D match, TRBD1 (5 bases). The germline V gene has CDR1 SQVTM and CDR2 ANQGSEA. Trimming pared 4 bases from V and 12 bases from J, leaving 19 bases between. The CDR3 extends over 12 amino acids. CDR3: CSVVGIQNRGYF. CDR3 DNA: TGCAGCGTTGTGGGAATTCAAAATAGGGGGTACTTC.

The CDR3 is CASSRRQIRETQYF. The CDR3 nucleotides are TGTGCCAGCAGCCGGAGGCAGATAAGGGAGACCCAGTACTTC. The chain joins TRBV5-4 to TRBJ2-5; D may be TRBD2 (5 bases). CDR3 size: 14 residues. The germline V gene encodes CDR1 SGHNT and CDR2 YYREEE (reference sequence). V shed 4 bases and J shed 5 bases, with 15 bases lying between them.

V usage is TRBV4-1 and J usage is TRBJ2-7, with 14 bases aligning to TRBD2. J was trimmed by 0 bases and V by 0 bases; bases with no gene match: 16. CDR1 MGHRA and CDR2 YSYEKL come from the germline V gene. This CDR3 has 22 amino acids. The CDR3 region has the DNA TGCGCCAGCAGCCAAGAGGGGGTAGGAGGCGGACTAGCGGGGGGCGGCTCCTACGAGCAGTACTTC. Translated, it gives CASSQEGVGGGLAGGGSYEQYF.

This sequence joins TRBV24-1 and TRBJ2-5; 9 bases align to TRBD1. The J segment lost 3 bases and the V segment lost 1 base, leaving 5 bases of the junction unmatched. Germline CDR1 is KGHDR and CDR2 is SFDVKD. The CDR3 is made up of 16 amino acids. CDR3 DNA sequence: TGTGCCACCAGTGATTTCCGGACAGGGGATGAAGAGACCCAGTACTTC. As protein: CATSDFRTGDEETQYF.

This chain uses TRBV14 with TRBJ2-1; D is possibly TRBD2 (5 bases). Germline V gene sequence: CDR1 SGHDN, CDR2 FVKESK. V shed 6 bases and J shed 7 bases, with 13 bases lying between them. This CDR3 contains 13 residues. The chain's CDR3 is CASSRSPGNEQFF. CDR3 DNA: TGTGCCAGCAGTCGATCCCCGGGGAATGAGCAGTTCTTC.

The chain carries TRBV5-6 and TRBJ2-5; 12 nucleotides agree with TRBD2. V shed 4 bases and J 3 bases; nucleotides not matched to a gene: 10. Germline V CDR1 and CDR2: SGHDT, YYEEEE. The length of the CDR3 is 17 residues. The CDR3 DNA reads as TGTGCCAGCAGCCGAACCGGGACTAGCGGGCACGAAGAGACCCAGTACTTC. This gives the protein CASSRTGTSGHEETQYF.

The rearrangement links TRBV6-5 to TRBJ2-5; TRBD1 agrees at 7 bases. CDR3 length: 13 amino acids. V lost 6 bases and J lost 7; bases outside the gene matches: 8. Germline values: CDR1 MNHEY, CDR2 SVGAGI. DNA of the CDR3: TGTGCCAGCAGCTCCCGACAGGGCGGGACCCAGTACTTC. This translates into CASSSRQGGTQYF.

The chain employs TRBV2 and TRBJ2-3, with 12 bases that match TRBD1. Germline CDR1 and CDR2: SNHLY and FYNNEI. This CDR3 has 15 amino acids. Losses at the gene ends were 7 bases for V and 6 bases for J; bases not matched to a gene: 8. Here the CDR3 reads CASTEPGQGADTQYF. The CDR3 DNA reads TGTGCCAGCACCGAACCGGGACAGGGGGCGGATACGCAGTATTTT. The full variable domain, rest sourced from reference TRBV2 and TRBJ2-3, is EPEVTQTPSHQVTQMGQEVILRCVPISNHLYFYWYRQILGQKVEFLVSFYNNEISEKSEIFDDQFSVERPDGSNFTLKIRSTKLEDSAMYFCASTEPGQGADTQYFGPGTRLTVL.

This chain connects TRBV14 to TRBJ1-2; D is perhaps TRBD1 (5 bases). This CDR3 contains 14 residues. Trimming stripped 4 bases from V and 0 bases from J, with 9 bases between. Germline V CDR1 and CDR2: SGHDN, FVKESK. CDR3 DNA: TGTGCCAGCAGCCCCGACAGATCTAACTATGGCTACACCTTC. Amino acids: CASSPDRSNYGYTF.

The CDR3 sequence: CASSPRTGFAGNTIYF. The CDR3 DNA reads as TGTGCCAGCAGCCCTCGTACGGGGTTTGCGGGAAACACCATATATTTT. The chain is built from TRBV4-2 and TRBJ1-3; D unclear. Germline lookup yields CDR1 LGHNA and CDR2 YNFKEQ. Trimming took off 4 bases at V and 4 bases at J, with 17 bases between the two ends. The CDR3 extends over 16 amino acids.

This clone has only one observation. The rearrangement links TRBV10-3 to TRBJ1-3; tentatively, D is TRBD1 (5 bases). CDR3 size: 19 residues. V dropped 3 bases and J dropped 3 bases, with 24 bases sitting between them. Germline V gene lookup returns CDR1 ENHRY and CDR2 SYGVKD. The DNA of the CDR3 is TGTGCCATCAGTGAACGAACAGGTCCGGGCGGGACGCGTGGAAACACCATATATTTT. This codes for CAISERTGPGGTRGNTIYF.

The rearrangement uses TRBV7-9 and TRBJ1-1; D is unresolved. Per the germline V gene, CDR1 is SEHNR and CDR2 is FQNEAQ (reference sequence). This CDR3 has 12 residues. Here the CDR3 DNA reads TGTTACTCGGGAGGTTTGAACACTGAAGCTTTCTTT. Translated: CYSGGLNTEAFF.

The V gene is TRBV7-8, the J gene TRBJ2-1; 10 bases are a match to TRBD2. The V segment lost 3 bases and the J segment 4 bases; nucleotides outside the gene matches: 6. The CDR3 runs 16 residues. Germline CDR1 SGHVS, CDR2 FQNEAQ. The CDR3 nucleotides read TGTGCCAGCAGCTTTAGTAGCGGGGGGCTGTACAATGAGCAGTTCTTC. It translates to CASSFSSGGLYNEQFF.

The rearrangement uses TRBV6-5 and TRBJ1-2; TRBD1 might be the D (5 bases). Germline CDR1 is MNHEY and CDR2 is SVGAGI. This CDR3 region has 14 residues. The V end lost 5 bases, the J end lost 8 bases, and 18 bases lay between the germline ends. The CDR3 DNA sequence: TGTGCCAGCAGTAGAGGGACTCTCGGGGAGGGCTACACCTTC. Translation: CASSRGTLGEGYTF.

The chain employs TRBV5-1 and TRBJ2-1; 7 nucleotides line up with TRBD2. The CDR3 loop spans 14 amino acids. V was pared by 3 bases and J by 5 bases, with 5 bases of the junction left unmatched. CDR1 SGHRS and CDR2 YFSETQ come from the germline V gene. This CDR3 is CASSWGRADNEQFF. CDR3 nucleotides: TGCGCCAGCAGCTGGGGGAGGGCAGACAATGAGCAGTTCTTC.